Below are 13 T cell receptor beta chains sequenced from a single sample in a study of blood T cell repertoires in COVID-19. Using immunoSEQ multiplex PCR, the repertoire was profiled, and TCRdb retains in-frame clones only, with some absent. The repertoire holds about 39,000 clones, 86% seen once, with 4.5% to 6.5% in the top ten. The specimen was peripheral blood. These receptors were taken from a man aged 35 to 55 with active COVID-19.

The gene calls are TRBV7-9 and TRBJ2-2, with TRBD2 matching over 9 bases. With 1 base clipped from V and 7 bases from J, the junction kept 7 bases outside the gene matches. This CDR3 is built from 16 residues. Germline loops: CDR1 SEHNR, CDR2 FQNEAQ (reference sequence). CDR3 sequence: CASSLESSGRDGELFF. The DNA of the CDR3 is TGTGCCAGCAGCTTAGAGAGTAGCGGGAGAGACGGGGAGCTGTTTTTT.

The CDR3 DNA reads as TGTGCCAGCAGGACAACAGGGGGCCATGGCTACACCTTC. Its protein is CASRTTGGHGYTF. This chain links TRBV28 with TRBJ1-2, with 9 positions matching TRBD1. CDR3 length equals 13 residues. V lost 6 bases, J lost 6 bases, and 5 bases stayed unmatched. Germline CDR1 and CDR2: MDHEN and SYDVKM.

This clone is termed medium-sized. This chain connects TRBV3-1 (or the pseudogene TRBV3-2) to TRBJ1-6; the D gene is possibly TRBD1 (5 bases). The germline CDR1 and CDR2 sequences are LGHDT and YNNKEL (reference sequence). The CDR3 runs 13 residues. The V gene lost 7 bases and the J gene lost 8 bases, with 12 bases spanning the gap. CDR3 sequence: CASTYGGDSPLHF. The CDR3 DNA sequence: TGTGCCAGCACCTACGGGGGTGATTCACCCCTCCACTTT.

The V gene is TRBV5-1, the J gene TRBJ2-1; possibly TRBD2 for D (6 bases). Germline V gene sequence: CDR1 SGHRS, CDR2 YFSETQ. The V gene lost 2 bases and the J gene lost 0 bases, with 9 bases spanning the gap. CDR3 size: 15 residues. The CDR3 DNA reads TGCGCCAGCAGCTTTTACGGGAGCTCCTACAATGAGCAGTTCTTC. Its translation: CASSFYGSSYNEQFF. Together with reference TRBV5-1 and TRBJ2-1, the CDR3 gives the full variable domain: KAGVTQTPRYLIKTRGQQVTLSCSPISGHRSVSWYQQTPGQGLQFLFEYFSETQRNKGNFPGRFSGRQFSNSRSEMNVSTLELGDSALYLCASSFYGSSYNEQFFGPGTRLTVL.

The gene calls are TRBV5-4 and TRBJ1-5; D is perhaps TRBD1 (6 bases). Between the trimmed V and J ends, which lost 4 bases and 0 bases, there was a span of 17 bases. Germline assignment: CDR1 SGHNT and CDR2 YYREEE (reference sequence). The CDR3 loop spans 17 amino acids. In nucleotides, the CDR3 is TGTGCCAGCAGCCTTATCAACAGGGTTTATAGCAATCAGCCCCAGCATTTT. This codes for CASSLINRVYSNQPQHF.

The genes are TRBV2 and TRBJ2-7; 14 bases fit TRBD2. Per the germline V gene, CDR1 is SNHLY and CDR2 is FYNNEI. V shed 4 bases and J 2 bases; nucleotides not matched to a gene: 1. The CDR3 is 15 amino acids. In DNA, the CDR3 is TGTGCCAGCAGTGGGGGACTAGCGGGAGCCTACGAGCAGTACTTC. This translates into CASSGGLAGAYEQYF.

CDR3 loop: CASSASGTGNQPQHF. The CDR3 bases are TGCGCCAGCAGTGCTTCCGGGACAGGCAATCAGCCCCAGCATTTT. The rearrangement links TRBV10-2 to TRBJ1-5; TRBD1 agrees at 7 bases. The V gene's germline CDR1 is WSHSY and CDR2 SAAADI. J lost 2 bases, V lost 4 bases, and 5 bases had no gene match. CDR3 length: 15 amino acids.

V and J are TRBV7-6 and TRBJ2-1; 12 bases are a match to TRBD2. Per germline, CDR1 SGHVS and CDR2 FNYEAQ. Trimming removed 6 bases from V and 10 bases from J; junction bases left unmatched: 13. This CDR3 is 16 amino acids long. This CDR3 reads CASRPLAGGSGNEQFF. CDR3 DNA sequence: TGTGCCAGCAGACCTCTAGCGGGAGGGAGCGGAAACGAGCAGTTCTTC.

The chain uses TRBV4-1 and TRBJ1-5; TRBD1 agrees at 8 bases. This CDR3 region has 15 residues. Per germline, CDR1 MGHRA and CDR2 YSYEKL. V trimming: 4 bases; J trimming: 4 bases; junction bases outside the gene matches: 6. The CDR3 region has the DNA TGCGCCAGCAGCCCGAGGACAGGGATAAATCAGCCCCAGCATTTT. Residues: CASSPRTGINQPQHF.

This clone appeared a single time. This rearrangement joins TRBV5-4 to TRBJ2-7; 11 bases fit TRBD2. V gave up 7 bases and J gave up 2 bases; unmatched junction bases: 8. Per the germline V gene, CDR1 is SGHNT and CDR2 is YYREEE (reference sequence). This CDR3 is 15 amino acids long. The CDR3 DNA sequence: TGTGCCAGCTCTTCTTTAGCGGGAGGGCCCTACGAGCAGTACTTC. Residues: CASSSLAGGPYEQYF.

The chain couples TRBV13 to TRBJ1-2, with 8 bases identical to TRBD1. Per germline, CDR1 PRHDT and CDR2 FYEKMQ (reference sequence). The CDR3 is 16 amino acids. V lost 5 bases, J lost 4 bases, and 12 bases stayed unmatched. The CDR3 here is CASSPYSGQGGYGYTF. The DNA for the CDR3 is TGTGCCAGCAGCCCTTATTCCGGACAGGGAGGCTATGGCTACACCTTC.

The chain employs TRBV4-1 and TRBJ2-1; the D gene is possibly TRBD2 (5 bases). V was shortened by 3 bases and J by 6 bases, with 21 bases between the two germline ends. CDR3 length equals 17 residues. Germline V gene lookup returns CDR1 MGHRA and CDR2 YSYEKL. CDR3 loop: CASSQAAGRIIPNEQFF. The CDR3 coding sequence is TGCGCCAGCAGCCAGGCCGCGGGCAGGATTATCCCCAATGAGCAGTTCTTC.

The rearrangement links TRBV18 to TRBJ1-5; 7 bases line up with TRBD1. CDR1 and CDR2 from the germline V gene are KGHSH and LQKENI. The CDR3 totals 14 residues. V was pared by 5 bases and J by 0 bases, with 1 base of the junction left unmatched. The CDR3 loop reads CASSGTDSNQPQHF. The CDR3 DNA reads as TGTGCCAGCTCAGGGACAGATAGCAATCAGCCCCAGCATTTT.